Following are 22 T cell receptor beta chains from one sample sequenced in a study of naive and memory T cell subsets (dated by TCRdb to 2016 to 2017). The library came from 5' RACE. Sequencing instrument: Illumina MiSeq. The ligated cDNA was amplified by four rounds of PCR, in which nested alpha and beta constant region primers were used together with the SP2 primer. TCRdb reprocessed the public reads (quality trimming at Q25 with fastp, clone calling with MiXCR) and kept in-frame beta chains. Merged by CDR3 protein, the rows form single entries marked with the most common genes and DNA. The sample table shows 55,000 to 65,000 distinct CDR3 sequences, and 8% to 9% are seen once. Of the sample, 19% is held by the ten largest clones. Using 3' ligation of a UMI-containing oligonucleotide to TCR cDNA, the study laid out a robust and sensitive protocol to amplify, sequence and analyze TCRs. All receptors come from a female donor in good health.

Regarding this clonotype: As the CDR3 is not closed by the conserved phenylalanine or tryptophan, this likely results from a read error. The V and J genes are TRBV12-3 or TRBV12-4 and TRBJ2-7; TRBD1 aligns across 7 bases. The V segment lost 4 bases and the J segment 0 bases; nucleotides outside the gene matches: 3. The CDR3 has 14 residues. CDR3 amino acids: CASSYRDSSYEQYL. The CDR3 bases are TGTGCCAGCAGTTACCGGGACAGCTCCTACGAGCAGTACCTC.

This clonotype was picked up a small number of times. J is TRBJ1-6 and V is TRBV4-1; possible D gene TRBD1, 6 bases. Germline values: CDR1 MGHRA, CDR2 YSYEKL. V was trimmed by 6 bases and J by 6 bases, leaving 21 bases between them. The CDR3 runs to 17 residues. CDR3 in DNA: TGCGCCAGCAGGCACCCCCCACAGGGAGGGGGTAATTCACCCCTCCACTTT. Amino acids: CASRHPPQGGGNSPLHF.

CDR3 residues: CASSRRRGTDTQYF. The CDR3 DNA follows: TGTGCCAGCAGCCGCCGTCGAGGCACAGATACGCAGTATTTT. The chain combines TRBV6-2 or TRBV6-3 with TRBJ2-3, with D uncertain. This CDR3 has 14 amino acids. Germline V gives CDR1 MNHEY, CDR2 SVGEGT. V lost 6 bases, J lost 1 base, and 11 bases lay in between.

This chain links TRBV27 with TRBJ2-2; 11 bases are shared with TRBD1. This CDR3 spans 15 amino acids. Germline loops: CDR1 MNHEY, CDR2 SMNVEV (reference sequence). The junction had 0 bases not matched to a gene; V was cut back by 2 bases and J by 4 bases. The CDR3 reads CASSLGQGATGELFF. The CDR3 DNA sequence: TGTGCCAGCAGTTTAGGACAGGGGGCCACCGGGGAGCTGTTTTTT.

This clonotype came up a few times. This chain uses TRBV7-6 with TRBJ2-1; a weak D match, TRBD1 (6 bases). V was clipped by 2 bases and J by 2 bases, with 16 bases between them. CDR1 is SGHVS, CDR2 FNYEAQ, per germline. CDR3 length equals 17 residues. The CDR3 protein is CASSLWVEQGAYNEQFF. The CDR3 DNA sequence: TGTGCCAGCAGCTTATGGGTGGAACAGGGCGCCTACAATGAGCAGTTCTTC.

This chain uses TRBV6-5 with TRBJ2-2; D may be TRBD2 (5 bases). V lost 5 bases and J 0 bases, leaving 10 bases between the germline ends. Germline V gene lookup returns CDR1 MNHEY and CDR2 SVGAGI. The CDR3 length is 15 residues. The CDR3 region is CASSGEGTNTGELFF. In nucleotides, the CDR3 is TGTGCCAGCAGTGGCGAGGGAACGAACACCGGGGAGCTGTTTTTT.

This clonotype was seen ten or more times. The chain links TRBV6-2 or TRBV6-3 to TRBJ2-2; 7 bases line up with TRBD2. After removal of 6 bases from V and 1 base from J, the junction contained 5 bases not matched to a gene. The germline V gene has CDR1 MNHEY and CDR2 SVGEGT. This CDR3 region has 15 residues. The CDR3 coding sequence is TGTGCCAGCAGGCTGACTAGCCTGAACACCGGGGAGCTGTTTTTT. Translated: CASRLTSLNTGELFF.

This clonotype was picked up a small number of times. This chain links TRBV29-1 with TRBJ2-7, with D uncertain. This CDR3 spans 12 amino acids. Trimming removed 4 bases at V and 2 bases at J, with 9 bases between. Germline loops: CDR1 SQVTM, CDR2 ANQGSEA. CDR3 sequence (DNA): TGCAGCGTTGGGGCGGCCGCCTACGAGCAGTACTTC. It yields the protein CSVGAAAYEQYF.

Worth noting for this clonotype: Possible read error: a much larger clone is one base away. The chain's CDR3 is CSARDSTSGTRGCYNEQFF. The CDR3 DNA reads TGCAGTGCTAGAGATAGCACCTCCGGAACTAGGGGGTGTTACAATGAGCAGTTCTTC. The rearrangement links TRBV20-1 to TRBJ2-1; tentative D call: TRBD1 (6 bases). The V and J ends lost 0 bases and 4 bases respectively, with 25 bases between them. The CDR3 totals 19 residues. CDR1 and CDR2 (germline): DFQATT, SNEGSKA (reference sequence).

This clonotype was counted a few times. The chain carries TRBV28 and TRBJ1-2; 9 bases are a match to TRBD1. The CDR3 length is 16 residues. The ends lost 5 bases at V and 4 bases at J; junction bases unmatched: 11. Germline V gene data show CDR1 as MDHEN and CDR2 as SYDVKM. The CDR3 bases are TGTGCCAGCAGTACAGGGGGCTCAGCAAGTGGCTATGGCTACACCTTC. Translation gives CASSTGGSASGYGYTF.

The table lists this clonotype with a few counts. V usage is TRBV19 and J usage is TRBJ2-1; D possibly corresponds to TRBD1 (5 bases). The CDR3 is 16 residues long. V shed 7 bases and J shed 1 base, with 17 bases lying between them. In germline, CDR1 is LNHDA, CDR2 SQIVND (reference sequence). The CDR3 loop reads CASTPLRQSSYNEQFF. CDR3 in DNA: TGTGCCAGTACCCCTTTGAGACAGTCTTCCTACAATGAGCAGTTCTTC. Together with reference TRBV19 and TRBJ2-1, the CDR3 gives the full variable domain: DGGITQSPKYLFRKEGQNVTLSCEQNLNHDAMYWYRQDPGQGLRLIYYSQIVNDFQKGDIAEGYSVSREKKESFPLTVTSAQKNPTAFYLCASTPLRQSSYNEQFFGPGTRLTVL.

J is TRBJ2-1 and V is TRBV11-3; no clear D. This CDR3 contains 11 residues. Germline CDR1 is SGHNT and CDR2 is YENEEA. V lost 1 base to trimming and J lost 11 bases, with 6 bases between them. The CDR3 loop is CASSLGEKQFF. CDR3 bases: TGTGCCAGCAGCTTAGGAGAGAAGCAGTTCTTC.

This clonotype has ten or more counts. The CDR3: CSARTQGRGGADTQYF. CDR3 DNA sequence: TGCAGTGCTAGAACCCAGGGGCGGGGGGGCGCAGATACGCAGTATTTT. The chain joins TRBV20-1 to TRBJ2-3, with 9 bases lining up with TRBD2. Per the germline V gene, CDR1 is DFQATT and CDR2 is SNEGSKA (reference sequence). With 2 bases clipped from V and 4 bases from J, the junction kept 10 bases outside the gene matches. This CDR3 has 16 amino acids.

This clonotype turned up a few times. The CDR3 DNA reads TGTGCCAGCTTTAGGACTTTGTACCAAGAGACCCAGTACTTC. It codes for CASFRTLYQETQYF. The chain employs TRBV6-6 and TRBJ2-5, with D possibly matching TRBD2 (5 bases). Germline V gives CDR1 MNHNY, CDR2 SVGAGI (reference sequence). V was shortened by 8 bases and J by 0 bases, with 13 bases between the two germline ends. The CDR3 sequence is 14 residues long.

The chain combines TRBV4-2 with TRBJ2-5; D is tentatively TRBD1 or TRBD2 (5 bases each). The CDR3 is 15 amino acids. Germline values: CDR1 LGHNA, CDR2 YNFKEQ. The V end was cut by 0 bases, the J end by 2 bases, with 10 bases between. The CDR3 protein is CASSQDRDGQETQYF. The CDR3 DNA is TGTGCCAGCAGCCAAGATCGGGACGGGCAAGAGACCCAGTACTTC.

V is TRBV7-2 and J is TRBJ2-1, with TRBD1 matching 11 bases. The CDR3 has 16 amino acids. CDR1 is SGHTA, CDR2 FQGNSA, per germline. V trimming: 4 bases; J trimming: 9 bases; junction bases outside the gene matches: 11. The chain's CDR3 is CASSSPGQGVCGEQFF. CDR3 DNA: TGTGCCAGCAGCTCCCCGGGACAGGGGGTTTGTGGTGAGCAGTTCTTC.

There are a few counts of this clonotype. V is TRBV4-2 and J is TRBJ1-2; D is possibly TRBD1 (6 bases). Germline values: CDR1 LGHNA, CDR2 YNFKEQ. V was shortened by 0 bases and J by 7 bases, with 21 bases between the two germline ends. The length of the CDR3 is 17 residues. Here the CDR3 DNA reads TGTGCCAGCAGCCAAGATGCGGCAGGGGCTGTCTTCGGTGGCTACACCTTC. The encoded protein is CASSQDAAGAVFGGYTF.

A few counts support this clonotype. The rearrangement joins TRBV18 to TRBJ2-2, with D perhaps matching TRBD2 (6 bases). Deletions cut 3 bases from V and 8 bases from J, with 22 bases between. The CDR3 is 17 amino acids. Germline CDR1 KGHSH, CDR2 LQKENI. CDR3 amino acids: CASSPAGTLRTEGELFF. The DNA for the CDR3 is TGTGCCAGCTCACCGGCCGGGACTTTGCGAACCGAAGGGGAGCTGTTTTTT.

V and J are TRBV2 and TRBJ1-5; D gene uncertain. The CDR3 has 14 amino acids. Germline CDR1 and CDR2: SNHLY and FYNNEI. Trimming took off 6 bases at V and 3 bases at J, with 12 bases between the two ends. CDR3 in amino acids: CASSRTDINQPQHF. As DNA, the CDR3 is TGTGCCAGCAGCCGGACGGATATCAATCAGCCCCAGCATTTT. Full variable domain (remainder filled in from reference TRBV2 and TRBJ1-5): EPEVTQTPSHQVTQMGQEVILRCVPISNHLYFYWYRQILGQKVEFLVSFYNNEISEKSEIFDDQFSVERPDGSNFTLKIRSTKLEDSAMYFCASSRTDINQPQHFGDGTRLSIL.

This clonotype was recorded many times. This chain links TRBV28 with TRBJ1-5, with D perhaps matching TRBD1 (6 bases). Trimming stripped 5 bases from V and 2 bases from J, with 13 bases between. This CDR3 has 15 residues. Looked up from germline, CDR1 is MDHEN and CDR2 is SYDVKM. This CDR3 reads CASSGRGGGNQPQHF. The CDR3 DNA reads as TGTGCCAGCAGTGGCCGGGGGGGCGGCAATCAGCCCCAGCATTTT. Full variable domain (remainder filled in from reference TRBV28 and TRBJ1-5): DVKVTQSSRYLVKRTGEKVFLECVQDMDHENMFWYRQDPGLGLRLIYFSYDVKMKEKGDIPEGYSVSREKKERFSLILESASTNQTSMYLCASSGRGGGNQPQHFGDGTRLSIL.

A few counts support this clonotype. This rearrangement joins TRBV29-1 to TRBJ1-1, with 7 bases that match TRBD1. V dropped 4 bases and J dropped 2; count of bases not matched to a gene: 4. Per the germline V gene, CDR1 is SQVTM and CDR2 is ANQGSEA. The CDR3 has 13 residues. The CDR3 is CSVVGQPNTEAFF. CDR3 bases: TGCAGCGTTGTGGGACAGCCAAACACTGAAGCTTTCTTT.

In its sample, this clonotype was seen a few times. This chain joins TRBV6-2 or TRBV6-3 and TRBJ2-3; 8 bases fit TRBD2. The junction had 7 bases not matched to a gene; V was cut back by 3 bases and J by 2 bases. Germline V gives CDR1 MNHEY, CDR2 SVGEGT. The CDR3 spans 16 residues. The CDR3: CASSYQRGRPTDTQYF. CDR3 sequence (DNA): TGTGCCAGCAGTTATCAGCGGGGGAGACCCACAGATACGCAGTATTTT.